This TCR beta chain was identified in a study of T cells after yellow fever vaccination. Broader study findings: Most primary-vaccination clones reappeared after the booster (more than 95% CD4, 88% CD8).

A word on this clonotype: Its antigen is not identified.

One entry per CDR3 protein results from TCRdb running MiXCR on the 5' RACE reads. The sample includes approximately 610,000 distinct CDR3 sequences, about a sixth seen only once; the top ten take roughly 17%. Trimming took off 6 bases at V and 7 bases at J, with 21 bases between the two ends. The CDR3 consists of 15 residues. The sequencing used PBMCs, collected roughly 5 days after the first yellow fever vaccination. This clonotype was obtained from a man younger than 35 who received the YFV17D yellow fever vaccine. The chain combines TRBV12-3 or TRBV12-4 with TRBJ2-5, with D perhaps given as TRBD1 or TRBD2 (7 bases each). The CDR3 sequence is CASSAPRGGDRTQYF. CDR3 DNA sequence: TGTGCCAGCAGCGCTCCCAGGGGGGGGGATCGGACCCAGTACTTC.